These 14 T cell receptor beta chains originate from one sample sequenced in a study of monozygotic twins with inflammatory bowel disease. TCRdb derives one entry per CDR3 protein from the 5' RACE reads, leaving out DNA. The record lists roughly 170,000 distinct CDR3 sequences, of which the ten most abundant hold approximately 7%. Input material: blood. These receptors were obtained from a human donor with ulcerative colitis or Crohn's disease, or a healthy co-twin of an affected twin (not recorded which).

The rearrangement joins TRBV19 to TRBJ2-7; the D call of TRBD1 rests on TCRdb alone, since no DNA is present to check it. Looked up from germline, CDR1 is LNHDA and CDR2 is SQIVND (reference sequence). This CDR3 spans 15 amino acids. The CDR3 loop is CASSTPLGGEYEQYF.

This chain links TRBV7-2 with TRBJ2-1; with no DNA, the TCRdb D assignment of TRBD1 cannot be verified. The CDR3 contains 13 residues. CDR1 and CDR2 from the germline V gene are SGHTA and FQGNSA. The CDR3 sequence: CASSFGTINEQFF.

CDR3 sequence: CASSLVAGPLGTDTQYF. This chain joins TRBV7-9 and TRBJ2-3. The CDR3 covers 17 residues. Germline V CDR1 and CDR2: SEHNR, FQNEAQ (reference sequence).

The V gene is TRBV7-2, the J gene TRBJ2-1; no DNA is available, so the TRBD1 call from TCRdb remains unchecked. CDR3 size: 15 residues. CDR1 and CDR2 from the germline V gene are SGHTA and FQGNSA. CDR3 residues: CASSSNRAMGNEQFF.

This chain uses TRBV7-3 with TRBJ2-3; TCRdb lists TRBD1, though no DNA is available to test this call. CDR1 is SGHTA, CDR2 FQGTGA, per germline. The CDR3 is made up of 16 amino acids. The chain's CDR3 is CASSLTSGGEADTQYF.

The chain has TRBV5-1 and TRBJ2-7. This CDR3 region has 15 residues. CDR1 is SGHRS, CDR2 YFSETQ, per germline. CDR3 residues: CASSLTRLSSYEQYF.

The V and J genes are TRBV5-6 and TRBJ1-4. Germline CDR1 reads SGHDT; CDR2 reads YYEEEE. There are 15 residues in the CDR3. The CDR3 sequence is CASSLVSTRGEKLFF.

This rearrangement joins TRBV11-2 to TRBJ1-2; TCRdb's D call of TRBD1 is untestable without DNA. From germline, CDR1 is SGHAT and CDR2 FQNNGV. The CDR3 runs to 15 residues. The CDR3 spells CASSQDGGGAYGYTF.

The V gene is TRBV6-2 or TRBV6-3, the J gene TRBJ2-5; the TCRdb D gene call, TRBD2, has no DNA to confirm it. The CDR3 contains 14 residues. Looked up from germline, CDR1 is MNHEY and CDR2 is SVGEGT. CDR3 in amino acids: CASSLRLAQETQYF.

This CDR3 is CASSEPWTYSYEQYF. The chain has TRBV2 and TRBJ2-7; TCRdb indicates TRBD1, and absent DNA this call remains unverified. Germline CDR1 and CDR2: SNHLY and FYNNEI. The CDR3 spans 15 residues.

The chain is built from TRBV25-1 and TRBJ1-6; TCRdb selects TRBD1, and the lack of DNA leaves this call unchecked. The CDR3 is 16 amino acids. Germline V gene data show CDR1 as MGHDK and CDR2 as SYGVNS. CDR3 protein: CASSVPGGQGNSPLHF.

The CDR3 region is CSARGGPNTGELFF. The V call is TRBV20-1, the J call TRBJ2-2. This CDR3 is built from 14 residues. Germline-derived CDR1 and CDR2 are DFQATT and SNEGSKA (reference sequence).

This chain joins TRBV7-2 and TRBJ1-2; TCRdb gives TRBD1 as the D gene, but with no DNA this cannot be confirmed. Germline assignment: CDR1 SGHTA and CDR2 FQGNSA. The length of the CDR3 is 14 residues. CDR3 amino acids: CATRKGQGTYGYTF.

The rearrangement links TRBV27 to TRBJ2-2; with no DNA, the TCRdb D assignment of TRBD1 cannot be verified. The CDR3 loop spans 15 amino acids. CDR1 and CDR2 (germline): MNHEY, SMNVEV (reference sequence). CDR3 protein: CASNTGTGGLGELFF.